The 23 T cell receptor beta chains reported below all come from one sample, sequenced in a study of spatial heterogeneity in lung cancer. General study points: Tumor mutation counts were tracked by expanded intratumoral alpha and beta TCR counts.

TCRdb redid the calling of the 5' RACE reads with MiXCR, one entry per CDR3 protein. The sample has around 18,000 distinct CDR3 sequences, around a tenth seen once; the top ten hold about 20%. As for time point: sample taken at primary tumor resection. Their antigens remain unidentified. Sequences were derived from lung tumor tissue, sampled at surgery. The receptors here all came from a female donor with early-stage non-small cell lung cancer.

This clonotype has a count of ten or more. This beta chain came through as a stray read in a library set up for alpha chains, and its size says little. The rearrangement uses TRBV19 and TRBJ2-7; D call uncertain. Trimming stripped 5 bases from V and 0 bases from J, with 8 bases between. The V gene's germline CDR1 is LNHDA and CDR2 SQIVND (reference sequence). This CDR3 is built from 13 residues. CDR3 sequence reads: CASSLQVSYEQYF. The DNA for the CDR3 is TGTGCCAGTAGTTTGCAGGTCTCCTACGAGCAGTACTTC.

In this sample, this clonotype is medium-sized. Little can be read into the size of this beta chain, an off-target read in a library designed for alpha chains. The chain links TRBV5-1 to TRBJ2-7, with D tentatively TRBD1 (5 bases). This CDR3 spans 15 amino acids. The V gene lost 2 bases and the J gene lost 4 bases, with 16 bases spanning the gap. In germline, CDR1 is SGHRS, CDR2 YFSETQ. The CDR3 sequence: CASSLGQGSLYEQYF. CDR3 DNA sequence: TGCGCCAGCAGCTTAGGGCAGGGTTCTTTATACGAGCAGTACTTC.

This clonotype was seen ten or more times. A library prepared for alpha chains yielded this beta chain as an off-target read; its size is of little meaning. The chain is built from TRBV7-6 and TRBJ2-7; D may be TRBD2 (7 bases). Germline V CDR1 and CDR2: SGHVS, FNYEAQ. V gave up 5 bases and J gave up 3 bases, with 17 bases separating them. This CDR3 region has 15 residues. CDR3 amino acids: CASSQQPGGLYEQYF. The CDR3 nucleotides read TGTGCCAGCAGCCAGCAGCCGGGGGGCCTCTACGAGCAGTACTTC.

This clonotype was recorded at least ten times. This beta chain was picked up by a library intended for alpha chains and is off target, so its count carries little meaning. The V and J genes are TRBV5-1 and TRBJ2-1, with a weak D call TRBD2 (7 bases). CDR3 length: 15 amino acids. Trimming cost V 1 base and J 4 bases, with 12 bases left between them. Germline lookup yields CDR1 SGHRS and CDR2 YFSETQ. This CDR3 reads CASSLMAGAYNEQFF. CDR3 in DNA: TGCGCCAGCAGCTTGATGGCGGGGGCGTACAATGAGCAGTTCTTC.

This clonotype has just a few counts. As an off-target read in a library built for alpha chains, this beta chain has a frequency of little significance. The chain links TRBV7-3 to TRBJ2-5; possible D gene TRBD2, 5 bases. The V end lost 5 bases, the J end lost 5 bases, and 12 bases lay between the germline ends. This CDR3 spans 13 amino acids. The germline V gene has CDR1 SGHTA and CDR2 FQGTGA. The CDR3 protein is CASSTHPGETQYF. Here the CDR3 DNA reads TGTGCCAGCAGCACCCACCCGGGGGAGACCCAGTACTTC.

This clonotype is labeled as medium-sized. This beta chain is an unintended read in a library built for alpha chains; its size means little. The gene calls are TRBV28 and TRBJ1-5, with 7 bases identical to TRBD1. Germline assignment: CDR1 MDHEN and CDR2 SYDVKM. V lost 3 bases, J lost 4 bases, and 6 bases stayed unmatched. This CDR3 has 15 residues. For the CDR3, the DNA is TGTGCCAGCAGTTTTGGGGACAGAGATAATCAGCCCCAGCATTTT. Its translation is CASSFGDRDNQPQHF.

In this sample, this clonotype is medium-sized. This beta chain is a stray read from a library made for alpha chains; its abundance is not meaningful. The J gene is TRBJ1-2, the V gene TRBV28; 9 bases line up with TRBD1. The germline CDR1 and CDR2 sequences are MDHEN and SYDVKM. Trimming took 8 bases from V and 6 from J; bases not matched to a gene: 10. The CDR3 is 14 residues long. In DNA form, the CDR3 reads TGTGCCAGCGGGCGTGAGGGACAGGGTAATGGCTACACCTTC. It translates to CASGREGQGNGYTF.

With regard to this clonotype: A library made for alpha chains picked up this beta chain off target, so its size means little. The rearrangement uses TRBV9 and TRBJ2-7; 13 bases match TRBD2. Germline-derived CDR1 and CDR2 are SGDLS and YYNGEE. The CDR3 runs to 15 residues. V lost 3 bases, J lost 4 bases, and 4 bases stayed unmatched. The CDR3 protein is CASSESTSGGYEQYF. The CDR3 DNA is TGTGCCAGCAGCGAGTCGACTAGCGGGGGGTACGAGCAGTACTTC.

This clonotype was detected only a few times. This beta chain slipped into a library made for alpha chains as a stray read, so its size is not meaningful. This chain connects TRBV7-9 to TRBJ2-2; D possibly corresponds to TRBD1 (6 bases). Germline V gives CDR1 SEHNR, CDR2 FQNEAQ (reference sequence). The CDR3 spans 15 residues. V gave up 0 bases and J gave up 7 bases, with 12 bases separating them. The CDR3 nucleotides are TGTGCCAGCAGCTTAGCTACAGGGATTGTCGGGGAGCTGTTTTTT. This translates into CASSLATGIVGELFF.

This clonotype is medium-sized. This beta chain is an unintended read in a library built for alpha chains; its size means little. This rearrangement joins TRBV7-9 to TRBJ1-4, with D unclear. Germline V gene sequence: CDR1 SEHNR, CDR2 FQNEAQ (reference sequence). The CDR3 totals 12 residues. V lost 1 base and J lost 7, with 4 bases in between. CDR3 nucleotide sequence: TGTGCCAGCAGCTTAGTATCTGAAAAACTGTTTTTT. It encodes CASSLVSEKLFF.

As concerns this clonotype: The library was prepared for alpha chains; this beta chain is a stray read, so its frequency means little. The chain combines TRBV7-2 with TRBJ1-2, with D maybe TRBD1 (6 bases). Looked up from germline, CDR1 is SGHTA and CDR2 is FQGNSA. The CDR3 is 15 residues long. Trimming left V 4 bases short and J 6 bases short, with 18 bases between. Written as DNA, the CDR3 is TGTGCCAGCAGCTCCTCTCTGGGGGCGCGGGATGGCTACACCTTC. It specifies CASSSSLGARDGYTF.

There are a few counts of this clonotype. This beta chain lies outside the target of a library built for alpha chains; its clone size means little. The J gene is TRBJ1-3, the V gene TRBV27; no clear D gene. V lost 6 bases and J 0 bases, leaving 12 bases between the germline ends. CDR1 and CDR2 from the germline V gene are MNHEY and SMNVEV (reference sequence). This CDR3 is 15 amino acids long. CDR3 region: CASRDDGSSGNTIYF. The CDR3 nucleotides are TGTGCCAGCAGAGACGACGGAAGCTCTGGAAACACCATATATTTT.

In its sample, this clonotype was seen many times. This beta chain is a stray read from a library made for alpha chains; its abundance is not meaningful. Here the CDR3 reads CASSKVLGTEAFF. The CDR3 nucleotides are TGTGCCAGCAGTAAGGTACTGGGCACTGAAGCTTTCTTT. The chain is built from TRBV6-5 and TRBJ1-1, with no clear D. The CDR3 contains 13 residues. Germline V gene lookup returns CDR1 MNHEY and CDR2 SVGAGI. The V gene lost 5 bases and the J gene lost 4 bases, with 11 bases spanning the gap.

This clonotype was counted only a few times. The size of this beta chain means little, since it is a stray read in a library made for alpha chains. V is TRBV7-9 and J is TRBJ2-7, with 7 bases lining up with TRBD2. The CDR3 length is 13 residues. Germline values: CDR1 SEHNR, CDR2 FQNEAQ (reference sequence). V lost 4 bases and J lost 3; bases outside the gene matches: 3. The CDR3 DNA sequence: TGTGCCAGCAGCTCCCCGGGGGGCTACGAGCAGTACTTC. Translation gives CASSSPGGYEQYF.

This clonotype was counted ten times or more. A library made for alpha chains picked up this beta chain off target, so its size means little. The CDR3 protein is CASRGRNEAFF. CDR3 DNA sequence: TGTGCCAGCAGAGGACGGAATGAAGCTTTCTTT. V gene TRBV6-5 combines with J gene TRBJ1-1; D remains ambiguous. The germline V and J ends were trimmed by 6 bases and 7 bases, with 9 bases remaining between them. CDR3 size: 11 residues. CDR1 is MNHEY and CDR2 is SVGAGI in the germline V gene.

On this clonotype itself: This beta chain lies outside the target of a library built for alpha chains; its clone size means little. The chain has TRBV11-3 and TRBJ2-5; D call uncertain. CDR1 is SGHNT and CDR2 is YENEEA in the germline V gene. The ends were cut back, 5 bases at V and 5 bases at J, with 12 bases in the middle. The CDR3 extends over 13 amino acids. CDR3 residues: CASSPHPGETQYF. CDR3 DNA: TGTGCCAGCAGCCCCCACCCCGGGGAGACCCAGTACTTC. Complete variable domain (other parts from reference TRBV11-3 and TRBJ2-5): EAGVVQSPRYKIIEKKQPVAFWCNPISGHNTLYWYLQNLGQGPELLIRYENEEAVDDSQLPKDRFSAERLKGVDSTLKIQPAELGDSAVYLCASSPHPGETQYFGPGTRLLVL.

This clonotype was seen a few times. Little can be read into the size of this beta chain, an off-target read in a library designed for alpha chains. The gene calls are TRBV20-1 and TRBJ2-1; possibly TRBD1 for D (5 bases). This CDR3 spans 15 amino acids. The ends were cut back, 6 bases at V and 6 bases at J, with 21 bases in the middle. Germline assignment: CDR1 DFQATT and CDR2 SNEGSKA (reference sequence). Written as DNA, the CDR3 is TGCAGTGCGCCGACCACATCTAGGGGCGGCAATGAGCAGTTCTTC. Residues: CSAPTTSRGGNEQFF.

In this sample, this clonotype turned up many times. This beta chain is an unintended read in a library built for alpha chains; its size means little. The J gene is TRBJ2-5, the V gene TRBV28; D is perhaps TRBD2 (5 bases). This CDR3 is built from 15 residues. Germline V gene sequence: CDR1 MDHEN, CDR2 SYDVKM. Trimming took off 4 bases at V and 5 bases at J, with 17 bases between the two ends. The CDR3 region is CASSSPRRGSETQYF. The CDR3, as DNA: TGTGCCAGCAGTTCCCCCCGTCGGGGTAGCGAGACCCAGTACTTC. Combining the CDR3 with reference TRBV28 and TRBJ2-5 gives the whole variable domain DVKVTQSSRYLVKRTGEKVFLECVQDMDHENMFWYRQDPGLGLRLIYFSYDVKMKEKGDIPEGYSVSREKKERFSLILESASTNQTSMYLCASSSPRRGSETQYFGPGTRLLVL.

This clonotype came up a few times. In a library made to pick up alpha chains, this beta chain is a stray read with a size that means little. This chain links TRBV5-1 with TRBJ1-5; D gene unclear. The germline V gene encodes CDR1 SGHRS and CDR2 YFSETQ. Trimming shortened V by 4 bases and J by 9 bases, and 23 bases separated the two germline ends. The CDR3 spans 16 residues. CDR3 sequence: CASSEYLGPPHRPQHF. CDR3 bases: TGCGCCAGCAGCGAATATCTCGGGCCCCCTCACCGGCCCCAGCATTTT. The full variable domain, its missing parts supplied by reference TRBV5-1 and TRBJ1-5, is KAGVTQTPRYLIKTRGQQVTLSCSPISGHRSVSWYQQTPGQGLQFLFEYFSETQRNKGNFPGRFSGRQFSNSRSEMNVSTLELGDSALYLCASSEYLGPPHRPQHFGDGTRLSIL.

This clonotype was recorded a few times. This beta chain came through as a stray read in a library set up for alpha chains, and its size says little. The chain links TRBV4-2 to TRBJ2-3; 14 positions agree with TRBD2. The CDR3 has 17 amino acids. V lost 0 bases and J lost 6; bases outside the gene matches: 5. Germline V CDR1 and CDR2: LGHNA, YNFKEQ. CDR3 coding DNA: TGTGCCAGCAGCCAAGACATGCGGACTAGCGGGGGGGATACGCAGTATTTT. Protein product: CASSQDMRTSGGDTQYF.

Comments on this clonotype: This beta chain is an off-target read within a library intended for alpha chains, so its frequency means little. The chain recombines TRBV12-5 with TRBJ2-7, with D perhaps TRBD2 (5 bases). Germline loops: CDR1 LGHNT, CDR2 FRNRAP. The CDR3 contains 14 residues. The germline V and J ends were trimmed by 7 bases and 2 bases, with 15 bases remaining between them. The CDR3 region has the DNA TGTGCTAGTGCTAAGGACGGGGTAACCTACGAGCAGTACTTC. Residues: CASAKDGVTYEQYF. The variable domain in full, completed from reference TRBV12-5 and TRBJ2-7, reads DARVTQTPRHKVTEMGQEVTMRCQPILGHNTVFWYRQTMMQGLELLAYFRNRAPLDDSGMPKDRFSAEMPDATLATLKIQPSEPRDSAVYFCASAKDGVTYEQYFGPGTRLTVT.

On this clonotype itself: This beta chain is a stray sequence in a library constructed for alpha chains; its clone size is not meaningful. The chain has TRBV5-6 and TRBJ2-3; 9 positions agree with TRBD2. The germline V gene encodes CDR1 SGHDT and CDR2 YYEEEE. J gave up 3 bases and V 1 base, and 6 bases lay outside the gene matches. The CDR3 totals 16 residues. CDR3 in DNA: TGTGCCAGCAGCTTGACTCTAGCGGGGCGGACAGATACGCAGTATTTT. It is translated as CASSLTLAGRTDTQYF.

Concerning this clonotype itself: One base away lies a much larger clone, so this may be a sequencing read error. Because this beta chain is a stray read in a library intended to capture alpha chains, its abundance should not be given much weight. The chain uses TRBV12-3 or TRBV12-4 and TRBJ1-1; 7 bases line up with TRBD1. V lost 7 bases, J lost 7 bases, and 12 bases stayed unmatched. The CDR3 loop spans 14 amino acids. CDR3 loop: CASTATGQISEAFF. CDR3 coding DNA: TGTGCCAGCACAGCCACGGGACAGATCAGTGAAGCTTTCTTT.